Sequencing of this TCR beta chain was carried out in a study of early T cells in non-severe SARS-CoV-2 infection (dated by TCRdb to about 2021). Study-level background: TCR sequencing used bulk RNA from unsorted whole blood, so alpha and beta chains could not be paired.

The paper as a whole reports these results and caveats: VDJdb matching was skewed toward anti-spike CD8 responses and likely underestimated virus-specific expansions, missing private and CD4 specificities.

This clonotype is medium-sized (0.01 to 0.1%) in terms of sample share. Its target antigen remains unknown. One base away there is no much larger clone; base qualities are not given. Libraries were prepared through 5' RACE. TCRdb records NextSeq 500 as the sequencer. The TCR library protocol attached unique molecular identifiers to individual cDNA molecules to correct for sequencing error and PCR bias. Sequencing covered both TCR alpha and beta chains, and within each sample the abundances of alpha and beta sequences were tightly co-correlated. The original pipeline was this. Decombinator V4 was used to annotate the V gene, J gene and CDR3 of the TCR sequences. Expanded TCRs were defined as changing significantly between any two time points under a Poisson model with p below 0.0001. Abundances of TCRs were expressed as counts per million after normalisation to the total number of TCRs sequenced in each sample. TRAV1-2 paired with TRAJ12, TRAJ20 or TRAJ33 defined MAIT TCRs, while TRAV10 paired with TRAJ18 defined iNKT TCRs. VDJdb, accessed 1 November 2021, was searched for CMV, EBV and SARS-CoV-2 annotated TCRs, with TCRs annotated for multiple antigens excluded. TCRdb trimmed public reads at Q25 via fastp, called clones via MiXCR and kept in-frame beta chains. Each CDR3 protein appears once, grouped with its most common genes and DNA. The V and J calls were determined by TCRdb, not by the authors. This sample lists under 60,000 distinct CDR3 sequences; roughly 8.8% were detected once. Under 25% of the sample is held by the ten biggest clonotypes.

From cysteine to phenylalanine, the CDR3 is 15 amino acids long. CDR3 DNA is the only sequence kept; it has 45 bases, read in frame from the first base. V trim: 5 bases; J trim: 4 bases; unmatched bases: 12. The germline V gene encodes CDR1 DFQATT and CDR2 SNEGSKA (reference sequence). This was a case-control study nested in a cohort of healthcare workers in London, UK, who had nasopharyngeal swab PCR tests and blood samples taken every week. Healthcare workers were recruited between 23 and 31 March 2020, during the week of the UK lockdown, and were followed weekly for up to roughly 15 weeks. This TCR was recovered from an adult who was a healthcare worker with PCR-confirmed SARS-CoV-2 infection or an uninfected control (not recorded which). Sequencing used whole blood. The rearrangement combines TRBV20-1 with TRBJ1-1; a stretch of 8 junction bases matches TRBD1. DNA sequence: TGCAGTGCTGCCCCCCCTATAGACAGGGGCACTGAAGCTTTCTTT. This translates into CSAAPPIDRGTEAFF.